These 32 T cell receptor beta chains were sequenced from one sample in a study of identifying expanded T cells in peripheral blood. Clones were sequenced by immunoSEQ multiplex PCR, and TCRdb holds only the in-frame ones, with some missing. This sample has 91,000 or so clones; almost 90% occur once, and the top ten carry about 3.9%. The material sequenced was blood. These receptors were taken from a person between 18 and 75 years old in good health.

The chain is built from TRBV11-2 and TRBJ1-2; D might be TRBD1 (5 bases). Trimming stripped 5 bases from V and 4 bases from J, with 17 bases between. CDR3 length: 15 amino acids. In germline, CDR1 is SGHAT, CDR2 FQNNGV. CDR3 amino acids: CASSPLGGGVYGYTF. The CDR3, as DNA: TGTGCCAGCAGCCCCCTTGGGGGAGGCGTCTATGGCTACACCTTC. Using reference TRBV11-2 and TRBJ1-2 for the parts outside the CDR3, the full variable domain is EAGVAQSPRYKIIEKRQSVAFWCNPISGHATLYWYQQILGQGPKLLIQFQNNGVVDDSQLPKDRFSAERLKGVDSTLKIQPAKLEDSAVYLCASSPLGGGVYGYTFGSGTRLTVV.

J is TRBJ2-7 and V is TRBV29-1, with 14 bases fitting TRBD2. This CDR3 contains 15 residues. Germline CDR1 SQVTM, CDR2 ANQGSEA. V was clipped by 4 bases and J by 2 bases; unmatched bases: 4. The CDR3 DNA is TGCAGCGTTGTGGGGACTAGCGGGAGCCCCTACGAGCAGTACTTC. Protein product: CSVVGTSGSPYEQYF.

The rearrangement joins TRBV19 to TRBJ1-5; TRBD1 matches 10 bases. V was clipped by 7 bases and J by 2 bases; unmatched bases: 14. Germline lookup yields CDR1 LNHDA and CDR2 SQIVND (reference sequence). The CDR3 contains 18 residues. CDR3 coding DNA: TGTGCCAGTACCACCGGACAGGGGGGAGGGTATGGCAATCAGCCCCAGCATTTT. Translation: CASTTGQGGGYGNQPQHF.

The chain recombines TRBV6-5 with TRBJ2-7; no reliable D call. Germline loops: CDR1 MNHEY, CDR2 SVGAGI. The germline V and J ends were trimmed by 2 bases and 2 bases, with 10 bases remaining between them. This CDR3 has 14 residues. The CDR3 is CASSYGPLPYEQYF. CDR3 coding DNA: TGTGCCAGCAGTTACGGACCGTTGCCCTACGAGCAGTACTTC.

The chain carries TRBV4-1 and TRBJ1-5, with 7 bases aligning to TRBD1. The germline CDR1 and CDR2 sequences are MGHRA and YSYEKL. CDR3 length: 15 residues. Trimming at V came to 1 base and at J to 5 bases, leaving 5 bases not matched to a gene. The CDR3 sequence is CASSQGQGRDQPQHF. The CDR3 region has the DNA TGCGCCAGCAGCCAAGGACAGGGTAGGGATCAGCCCCAGCATTTT.

This rearrangement joins TRBV14 to TRBJ2-6; D is undetermined. V was cut by 4 bases and J by 2 bases, with 9 bases left in between. Germline V gene lookup returns CDR1 SGHDN and CDR2 FVKESK. The CDR3 is 15 residues long. The DNA of the CDR3 is TGTGCCAGCAGCCCTATTGGAGCTGGGGCCAACGTCCTGACTTTC. Protein product: CASSPIGAGANVLTF.

The genes are TRBV30 and TRBJ2-6; D unclear. Trimming took 0 bases from V and 0 from J, leaving 6 bases between them. The CDR3 has 15 residues. Per the germline V gene, CDR1 is GTSNPN and CDR2 is SVGIG (reference sequence). The CDR3 region has the DNA TGTGCCTGGAGTGTGGGCAGCTCTGGGGCCAACGTCCTGACTTTC. Translation gives CAWSVGSSGANVLTF.

This sequence joins TRBV7-3 and TRBJ2-2; 10 bases align to TRBD2. After removal of 4 bases from V and 5 bases from J, the junction contained 1 base not matched to a gene. The CDR3 length is 14 residues. The V gene's germline CDR1 is SGHTA and CDR2 FQGTGA. This CDR3 is CASSSSGSTGELFF. In DNA, the CDR3 is TGTGCCAGCAGCTCTAGCGGGAGTACCGGGGAGCTGTTTTTT.

This chain uses TRBV5-8 with TRBJ2-7; tentative D call: TRBD2 (6 bases). Germline CDR1 reads SGHTS; CDR2 reads YDEGEE. This CDR3 is 14 amino acids long. The germline V and J ends were trimmed by 4 bases and 0 bases, with 11 bases remaining between them. The CDR3 DNA sequence: TGTGCCAGCAGCGCAGGGACTGGCTCCTACGAGCAGTACTTC. Amino acids: CASSAGTGSYEQYF. The variable domain in full, with the rest retrieved from reference TRBV5-8 and TRBJ2-7, is EAGVTQSPTHLIKTRGQQATLRCSPISGHTSVYWYQQALGLGLQFLLWYDEGEERNRGNFPPRFSGRQFPNYSSELNVNALELEDSALYLCASSAGTGSYEQYFGPGTRLTVT.

The chain carries TRBV7-9 and TRBJ2-7; 7 bases match TRBD2. The CDR3 loop spans 15 amino acids. After removal of 4 bases from V and 4 bases from J, the junction contained 10 bases not matched to a gene. Looked up from germline, CDR1 is SEHNR and CDR2 is FQNEAQ (reference sequence). The CDR3: CASSSPREGSYEQYF. CDR3 nucleotides: TGTGCCAGCAGCTCCCCCAGGGAGGGGAGTTACGAGCAGTACTTC.

This chain connects TRBV27 to TRBJ2-1; no clear D gene. Germline V gives CDR1 MNHEY, CDR2 SMNVEV (reference sequence). The CDR3 consists of 13 residues. V lost 3 bases and J 2 bases, leaving 5 bases between the germline ends. The CDR3 protein is CASSFDTYNEQFF. Written as DNA, the CDR3 is TGTGCCAGCAGTTTCGACACCTACAATGAGCAGTTCTTC.

CDR3 in amino acids: CASSQEYTGQPQHF. The DNA of the CDR3 is TGCGCCAGCAGCCAAGAGTACACGGGTCAGCCCCAGCATTTT. The chain combines TRBV4-1 with TRBJ1-5; D remains ambiguous. The CDR3 sequence is 14 residues long. The V end lost 0 bases, the J end lost 6 bases, and 9 bases lay between the germline ends. Germline V CDR1 and CDR2: MGHRA, YSYEKL.

The CDR3 loop is CASRSGGLNTEAFF. The DNA for the CDR3 is TGTGCCAGCAGGTCGGGGGGATTGAACACTGAAGCTTTCTTT. This chain uses TRBV28 with TRBJ1-1; tentative D call: TRBD1 (5 bases). The CDR3 totals 14 residues. V lost 6 bases, J lost 0 bases, and 11 bases lay in between. CDR1 MDHEN and CDR2 SYDVKM come from the germline V gene.

This clone appeared a few times. The V call is TRBV7-3, the J call TRBJ2-2; 12 bases fit TRBD1. The V and J ends lost 5 bases and 6 bases, in that order; junction bases with no gene match: 4. Germline CDR1 is SGHTA and CDR2 is FQGTGA. This CDR3 contains 15 residues. In DNA form, the CDR3 reads TGTGCCAGCAGCCTAGGGACAGGGGGCGCCGGGGAGCTGTTTTTT. Translation gives CASSLGTGGAGELFF.

The count of this clone is one. The V and J genes are TRBV12-5 and TRBJ2-3; 10 bases align to TRBD2. Per the germline V gene, CDR1 is LGHNT and CDR2 is FRNRAP. The trim removed 1 base at V and 1 base at J, leaving 2 bases unmatched. This CDR3 has 16 residues. Written as DNA, the CDR3 is TGTGCTAGTGGTTTGGCCAGCGGGAGGGGCACAGATACGCAGTATTTT. Protein: CASGLASGRGTDTQYF.

In its sample, this clone was seen once. The J gene is TRBJ2-3, the V gene TRBV18; a weak D match, TRBD1 (6 bases). Trimming removed 3 bases at V and 2 bases at J, with 9 bases between. The germline gives CDR1 KGHSH, CDR2 LQKENI. The CDR3 sequence is 14 residues long. CDR3 DNA sequence: TGTGCCAGCTCACCGGACAGTTTCACAGATACGCAGTATTTT. Protein product: CASSPDSFTDTQYF.

J is TRBJ1-4 and V is TRBV29-1; 8 bases line up with TRBD1. The CDR3 is 14 residues long. CDR1 and CDR2 from the germline V gene are SQVTM and ANQGSEA. Trimming removed 6 bases from V and 7 bases from J; junction bases left unmatched: 10. CDR3 DNA: TGCAGCGTAACGGTCAGGGGGCGCGGTGAAAAACTGTTTTTT. This translates into CSVTVRGRGEKLFF.

The chain recombines TRBV6-1 with TRBJ1-2; perhaps TRBD1 as D (6 bases). The CDR3 has 14 residues. In germline, CDR1 is MNHNS, CDR2 SASEGT. V was cut by 6 bases and J by 4 bases, with 15 bases left in between. The CDR3 loop is CASSKEGGTYGYTF. In DNA form, the CDR3 reads TGTGCCAGCAGCAAGGAAGGGGGAACCTATGGCTACACCTTC.

The gene calls are TRBV11-2 and TRBJ2-7; maybe TRBD2 (5 bases). The CDR3 is 14 residues long. With 2 bases removed from V and 0 bases from J, the gap between germline ends came to 8 bases. Germline values: CDR1 SGHAT, CDR2 FQNNGV. DNA of the CDR3: TGTGCCAGCAGCTTAAGCGGAAGCTCCTACGAGCAGTACTTC. Amino acids: CASSLSGSSYEQYF. Full variable domain (missing parts from reference TRBV11-2 and TRBJ2-7): EAGVAQSPRYKIIEKRQSVAFWCNPISGHATLYWYQQILGQGPKLLIQFQNNGVVDDSQLPKDRFSAERLKGVDSTLKIQPAKLEDSAVYLCASSLSGSSYEQYFGPGTRLTVT.

This rearrangement joins TRBV29-1 to TRBJ1-2; D perhaps matches TRBD1 (6 bases). The CDR3 consists of 14 residues. Trimming took off 5 bases at V and 0 bases at J, with 13 bases between the two ends. Germline V gene data show CDR1 as SQVTM and CDR2 as ANQGSEA. The CDR3, as DNA: TGCAGCGTTCAGGACAGAGGAGCTAACTATGGCTACACCTTC. It encodes CSVQDRGANYGYTF.

The chain joins TRBV4-3 to TRBJ2-5, with D hard to call. Trimming cost V 1 base and J 5 bases, with 14 bases left between them. Looked up from germline, CDR1 is LGHNA and CDR2 is YSLEER. The CDR3 length is 15 residues. CDR3: CASSQGSSWAETQYF. The CDR3 DNA follows: TGCGCCAGCAGCCAAGGATCCTCCTGGGCCGAGACCCAGTACTTC.

Points on this clone: Other DNA sequences in this specimen translate into the identical CDR3. This CDR3 reads CSVGTANYGYTF. The CDR3 DNA follows: TGCAGCGTGGGGACAGCTAACTATGGCTACACCTTC. This chain uses TRBV29-1 with TRBJ1-2, with 7 bases identical to TRBD1. Germline CDR1 and CDR2: SQVTM and ANQGSEA. Losses at the gene ends were 6 bases for V and 0 bases for J; bases not matched to a gene: 1. There are 12 residues in the CDR3.

This clone appeared a few times. The chain couples TRBV6-4 to TRBJ1-6; D possibly corresponds to TRBD1 (6 bases). The ends were cut back, 11 bases at V and 0 bases at J, with 14 bases in the middle. This CDR3 is built from 15 residues. Looked up from germline, CDR1 is MRHNA and CDR2 is SNTAGT. CDR3 sequence (DNA): TGTGCCGGGAGGGGGGCGAGCTCCTATAATTCACCCCTCCACTTT. Its translation is CAGRGASSYNSPLHF.

The J gene is TRBJ2-3, the V gene TRBV6-5; 9 positions match TRBD2. V was pared by 2 bases and J by 6 bases, with 3 bases of the junction left unmatched. CDR1 is MNHEY and CDR2 is SVGAGI in the germline V gene. The CDR3 extends over 14 amino acids. In nucleotides, the CDR3 is TGTGCCAGCAGTTACGGACTAGCGAGGGATACGCAGTATTTT. Its translation: CASSYGLARDTQYF.

The rearrangement uses TRBV7-3 and TRBJ2-3, with 8 bases identical to TRBD2. Germline values: CDR1 SGHTA, CDR2 FQGTGA. The CDR3 runs 11 residues. V gave up 11 bases and J gave up 7 bases; unmatched junction bases: 5. CDR3 residues: CADGGAYTQYF. CDR3 sequence (DNA): TGTGCCGACGGGGGGGCCTATACGCAGTATTTT.

This clone has only one observation. V and J are TRBV21-1 and TRBJ2-7; the table's D call, TRBD2, has no DNA check behind it. TRBV21-1 is flagged as a pseudogene. This CDR3 comprises 18 residues. The CDR3 loop reads CASSKALWFGEIFHEQYF. For the CDR3, the DNA is TGTGCCAGCAGCAAAGCGCTTTGGTTCGGGGAGATTTTCCACGAGCAGTACTTC.

Note on this clone: This same CDR3 is encoded by further DNA sequences in the sample. The V and J genes are TRBV6-5 and TRBJ2-1; 11 bases are a match to TRBD2. J lost 5 bases, V lost 4 bases, and 4 bases had no gene match. CDR3 length: 15 residues. Germline-derived CDR1 and CDR2 are MNHEY and SVGAGI. This chain's CDR3 is CASSSPGLADNEQFF. The CDR3 DNA reads TGTGCCAGCAGTTCACCGGGACTAGCGGACAATGAGCAGTTCTTC.

This clone is a singleton in its sample. The chain uses TRBV5-1 and TRBJ2-5; D not certain. CDR3 length: 15 residues. Germline V gives CDR1 SGHRS, CDR2 YFSETQ. V lost 4 bases to trimming and J lost 1 base, with 14 bases between them. The CDR3 region is CASSPLRKPQETQYF. The CDR3, as DNA: TGCGCCAGCAGCCCCCTCCGAAAACCCCAAGAGACCCAGTACTTC.

The rearrangement uses TRBV7-3 and TRBJ2-7; D is unclear. The CDR3 contains 15 residues. The germline V gene encodes CDR1 SGHTA and CDR2 FQGTGA. V was cut by 2 bases and J by 1 base, with 12 bases left in between. The CDR3 nucleotides are TGTGCCAGCAGCTTACAAGACCCTCTGTCCTACGAGCAGTACTTC. It codes for CASSLQDPLSYEQYF.

The rearrangement joins TRBV30 to TRBJ1-1; D possibly corresponds to TRBD1 (5 bases). Germline loops: CDR1 GTSNPN, CDR2 SVGIG (reference sequence). CDR3 size: 14 residues. Trimming cost V 3 bases and J 8 bases, with 19 bases left between them. Written as DNA, the CDR3 is TGTGCCTGGAGGTGGAATGGGGGATTAGCCGAAGCTTTCTTT. This translates into CAWRWNGGLAEAFF.

The chain uses TRBV29-1 and TRBJ2-1, with D unclear. The germline V gene has CDR1 SQVTM and CDR2 ANQGSEA. This CDR3 region has 12 residues. The V end lost 3 bases, the J end lost 5 bases, and 8 bases lay between the germline ends. In DNA form, the CDR3 reads TGCAGCGTTGAGAAGGGTGACAATGAGCAGTTCTTC. Its protein is CSVEKGDNEQFF.

The V gene is TRBV7-8, the J gene TRBJ2-7; the D gene could be TRBD1 or TRBD2 (6 bases each). Between the trimmed V and J ends, which lost 4 bases and 2 bases, there was a span of 18 bases. The length of the CDR3 is 16 residues. Germline V gene lookup returns CDR1 SGHVS and CDR2 FQNEAQ. The CDR3 region has the DNA TGTGCCAGCAGCTCGAGGGGGGTGACAGGCCCCTACGAGCAGTACTTC. As protein: CASSSRGVTGPYEQYF.